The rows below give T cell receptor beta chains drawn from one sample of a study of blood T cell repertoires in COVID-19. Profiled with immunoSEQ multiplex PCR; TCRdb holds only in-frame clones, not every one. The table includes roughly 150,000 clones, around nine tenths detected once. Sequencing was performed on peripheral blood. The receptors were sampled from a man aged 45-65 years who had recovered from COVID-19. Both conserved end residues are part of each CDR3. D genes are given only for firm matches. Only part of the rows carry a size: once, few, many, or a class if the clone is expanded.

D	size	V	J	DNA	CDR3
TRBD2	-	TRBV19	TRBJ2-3	TGTGCCAGTAGTATCCCTACTAGCGGGTCCACAGATACGCAGTATTTT	CASSIPTSGSTDTQYF
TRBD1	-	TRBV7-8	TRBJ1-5	TGTGCCAGCAGCTATAGTGGGACAGGGGCCAACAATCAGCCCCAGCATTTT	CASSYSGTGANNQPQHF
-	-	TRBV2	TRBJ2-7	TGTGCCAGCAGTGGGTTCAGGGAATCCTACGAGCAGTACTTC	CASSGFRESYEQYF
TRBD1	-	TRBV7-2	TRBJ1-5	TGTGCCAGCCCACCCCATGGACAGGGTAATCAGCCCCAGCATTTT	CASPPHGQGNQPQHF
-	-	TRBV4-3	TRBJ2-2	TGCGCCAGCAGCCAAGAAACCCTAGCAGATAACACCGGGGAGCTGTTTTTT	CASSQETLADNTGELFF
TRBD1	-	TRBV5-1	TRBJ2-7	TGCGCCAGCAGCTTTGGGACAGGGGGCGGAATCTACGAGCAGTACTTC	CASSFGTGGGIYEQYF
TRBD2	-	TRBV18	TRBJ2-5	TGTGCCAGCGCCCCTACTAGCGCGGAGACCCAGTACTTC	CASAPTSAETQYF
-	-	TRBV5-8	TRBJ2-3	TGTGCCAGCAGCTTAGTATTACAGGGACCAGATACGCAGTATTTT	CASSLVLQGPDTQYF
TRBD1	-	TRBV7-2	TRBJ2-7	TGTGCCAGCAGCTTCCAAGGGGGCCGCTACGAGCAGTACTTC	CASSFQGGRYEQYF
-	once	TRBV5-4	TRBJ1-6	TGTGCCAGCAGCACCAGAACCAGGGGAGAGGGTTCACCCCTCCACTTT	CASSTRTRGEGSPLHF
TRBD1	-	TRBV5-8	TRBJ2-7	TGTGCCAGCAAAGGGACAGGGGCCGTGAAGCAGTACTTC	CASKGTGAVKQYF
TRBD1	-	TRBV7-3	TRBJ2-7	TGTGCCAGCAGCTTAACGAGGGGGCCACCCATCCACGAGCAGTACTTC	CASSLTRGPPIHEQYF
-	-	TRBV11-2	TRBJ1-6	TGTGCCAGCAGCCTCACCGGGACACCTTATAATTCACCCCTCCACTTT	CASSLTGTPYNSPLHF
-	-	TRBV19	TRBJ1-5	TGTGCCAGTAGTATAGGCCAGGTCTATCAGCCCCAGCATTTT	CASSIGQVYQPQHF
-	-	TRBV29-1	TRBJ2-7	TGCAGCGTTGTCGGCTCCTACGAGCAGTACTTC	CSVVGSYEQYF
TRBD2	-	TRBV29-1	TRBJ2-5	TGCAGCGTTTCCCCGGGAGGGCTTCTGGAGACCCAGTACTTC	CSVSPGGLLETQYF